This T cell receptor (beta chain) was sequenced during a study of OX40 agonist ivuxolimab in advanced cancers. The protocol was immunoSEQ multiplex PCR, while the TCRdb copy is restricted to in-frame clones and leaves out a portion. The table records 60,000 to 100,000 clones, over 70% of them present only once. CDR1 GTSNPN and CDR2 SVGIG come from the germline V gene (reference sequence). CDR3 size: 14 residues. Trimming removed 4 bases at V and 5 bases at J, with 16 bases between. The chain employs TRBV30 and TRBJ2-3; TRBD1 is a possible D gene (7 bases). This TCR was sampled from an adult with an advanced solid tumor such as melanoma, head and neck, liver or kidney cancer. Sample: CD4+ or CD8+ T cells sorted from blood, taken in a trial of the OX40 agonist ivuxolimab. The DNA of the CDR3 is TGTGCCTGGAATGGAGGGGGCGAGGTAGATACGCAGTATTTT. It codes for CAWNGGGEVDTQYF.